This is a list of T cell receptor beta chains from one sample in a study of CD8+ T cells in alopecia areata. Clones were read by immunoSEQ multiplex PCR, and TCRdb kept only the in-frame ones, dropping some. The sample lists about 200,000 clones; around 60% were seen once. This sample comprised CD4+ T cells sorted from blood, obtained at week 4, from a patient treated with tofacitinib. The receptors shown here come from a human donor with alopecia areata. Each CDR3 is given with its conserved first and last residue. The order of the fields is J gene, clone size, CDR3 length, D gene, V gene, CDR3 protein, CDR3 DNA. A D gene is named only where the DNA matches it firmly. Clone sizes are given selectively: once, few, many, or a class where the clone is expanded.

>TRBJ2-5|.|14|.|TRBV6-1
CASSQGLTQETQYF
TGTGCCAGCAGTCAGGGACTGACCCAAGAGACCCAGTACTTC
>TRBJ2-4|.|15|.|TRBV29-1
CSVMVAPGSQNIQYF
TGCAGCGTTATGGTGGCACCGGGCAGCCAAAACATTCAGTACTTC
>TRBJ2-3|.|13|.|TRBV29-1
CSGDTGGTDTQYF
TGCAGCGGGGACACAGGTGGAACAGATACGCAGTATTTT
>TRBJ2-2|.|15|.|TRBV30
CAWSDGTVNTGELFF
TGTGCCTGGAGTGACGGGACGGTCAACACCGGGGAGCTGTTTTTT
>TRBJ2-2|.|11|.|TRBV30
CAWTYTGELFF
TGTGCCTGGACTTACACCGGGGAGCTGTTTTTT
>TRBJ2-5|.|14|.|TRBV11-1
CASRPRSLEETQYF
TGTGCCAGCAGGCCACGCAGCTTGGAAGAGACCCAGTACTTC
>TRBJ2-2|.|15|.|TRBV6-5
CASSSRDLSRGELFF
TGTGCCAGCAGTTCCCGCGACCTAAGCCGCGGGGAGCTGTTTTTT
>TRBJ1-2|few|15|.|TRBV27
CASSFKRGGGYGYTF
TGTGCCAGCAGTTTTAAAAGGGGCGGAGGCTATGGCTACACCTTC
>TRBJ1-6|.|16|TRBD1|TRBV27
CASSRQGARSNSPLHF
TGTGCCAGCAGCCGGCAGGGGGCGAGGAGTAATTCACCCCTCCACTTT
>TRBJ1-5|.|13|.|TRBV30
CAWSQQTNQPQHF
TGTGCCTGGAGTCAACAGACAAATCAGCCCCAGCATTTT
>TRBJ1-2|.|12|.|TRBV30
CAWSVGLLGYTF
TGTGCCTGGAGTGTCGGATTACTCGGCTACACCTTC
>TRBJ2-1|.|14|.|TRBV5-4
CASSLGSSYNEQFF
TGTGCCAGCAGCTTGGGCAGCTCCTACAATGAGCAGTTCTTC
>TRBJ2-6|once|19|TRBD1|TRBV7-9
CASSLITGAWTSGANVLTF
TGTGCCAGCAGCTTAATAACAGGGGCCTGGACCTCTGGGGCCAACGTCCTGACTTTC
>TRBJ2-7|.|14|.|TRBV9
CASSVGQGNYEQYF
TGTGCCAGCAGCGTAGGCCAGGGCAACTACGAGCAGTACTTC
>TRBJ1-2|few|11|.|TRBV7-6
CASSLRSGYTF
TGTGCCAGCAGCTTGAGGAGCGGCTACACCTTC
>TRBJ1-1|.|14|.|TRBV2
CARSRRGMNTEAFF
TGTGCCAGAAGTCGGAGGGGCATGAACACTGAAGCTTTCTTT
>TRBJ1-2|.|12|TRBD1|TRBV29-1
CSAGQANYGYTF
TGCAGCGCCGGACAGGCGAACTATGGCTACACCTTC
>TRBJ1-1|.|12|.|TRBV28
CASSLLVSEAFF
TGTGCCAGCAGTTTATTAGTTAGTGAAGCTTTCTTT
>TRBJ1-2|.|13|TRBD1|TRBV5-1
CASSRTGVDGYTF
TGCGCCAGCAGCCGGACAGGGGTAGATGGCTACACCTTC
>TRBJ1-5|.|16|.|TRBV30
CAWSTTGGYGNQPQHF
TGTGCCTGGAGTACAACCGGGGGGTATGGCAATCAGCCCCAGCATTTT
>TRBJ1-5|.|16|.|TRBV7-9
CASSLVGGPSNQPQHF
TGTGCCAGCAGCTTAGTTGGGGGGCCCAGCAATCAGCCCCAGCATTTT
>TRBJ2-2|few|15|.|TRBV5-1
CASSLEAGNTGELFF
TGCGCCAGCAGCTTGGAGGCGGGGAACACCGGGGAGCTGTTTTTT
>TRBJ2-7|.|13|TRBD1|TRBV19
CASSAGTGYEQYF
TGTGCCAGTAGTGCAGGGACAGGGTACGAGCAGTACTTC
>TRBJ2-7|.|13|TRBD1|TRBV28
CASRGQGDHEQYF
TGTGCCAGCAGAGGGCAGGGGGACCACGAGCAGTACTTC
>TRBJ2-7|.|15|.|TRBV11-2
CASSLDRRSGHEQYF
TGTGCCAGCAGCCTGGACAGACGAAGTGGCCACGAGCAGTACTTC
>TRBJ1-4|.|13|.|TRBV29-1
CSVEETGNEKLFF
TGCAGCGTTGAGGAAACAGGGAATGAAAAACTGTTTTTT
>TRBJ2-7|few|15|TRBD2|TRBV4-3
CASSQGLAASNEQYF
TGCGCCAGCAGCCAAGGGCTAGCGGCCTCCAACGAGCAGTACTTC
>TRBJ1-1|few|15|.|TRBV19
CATHPRSPIGTEAFF
TGTGCCACACACCCACGATCGCCCATAGGCACTGAAGCTTTCTTT
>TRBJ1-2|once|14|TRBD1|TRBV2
CASSDSTGLYGYTF
TGTGCCAGCAGTGATTCGACAGGGCTATATGGCTACACCTTC
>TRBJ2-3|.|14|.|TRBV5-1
CASSLQETTDTQYF
TGCGCCAGCAGCTTACAGGAAACCACAGATACGCAGTATTTT